The 27 T cell receptor beta chains reported below all come from one sample, sequenced in a study of T-cell memory formation after mild COVID-19. TCRdb reprocessed the 5' RACE reads via MiXCR and lists one record per CDR3 protein. The profile shows fewer than 150,000 distinct CDR3 sequences, over 20% of them singletons. Input material: PBMCs or a T cell subset sorted from them (not recorded which). These receptors were taken from a young man who had mild COVID-19 (a few samples of this study predate the infection). Cell type and time point are not known.

This chain connects TRBV28 to TRBJ1-2, with 8 bases that match TRBD1. CDR1 MDHEN and CDR2 SYDVKM come from the germline V gene. The CDR3 consists of 17 residues. The junction had 19 bases not matched to a gene; V was cut back by 8 bases and J by 5 bases. CDR3: CASALTGAFEGPYGYTF. CDR3 nucleotide sequence: TGTGCCAGCGCCCTGACAGGGGCTTTTGAAGGTCCTTATGGCTACACCTTC.

The chain links TRBV20-1 to TRBJ1-2; D perhaps matches TRBD1 (5 bases). There are 13 residues in the CDR3. Trimming took off 2 bases at V and 6 bases at J, with 13 bases between the two ends. Germline V gene lookup returns CDR1 DFQATT and CDR2 SNEGSKA (reference sequence). This CDR3 is CSARPGYSHGYTF. The CDR3 coding sequence is TGCAGTGCTAGACCAGGGTACTCCCATGGCTACACCTTC.

In its sample, this clonotype was seen a few times. The chain carries TRBV7-3 and TRBJ2-5, with D possibly TRBD2 on 6 matching bases. V dropped 0 bases and J dropped 4 bases, with 9 bases sitting between them. CDR1 is SGHTA and CDR2 is FQGTGA in the germline V gene. The CDR3 spans 14 residues. The CDR3 is CASSLTGGRETQYF. The DNA of the CDR3 is TGTGCCAGCAGCTTAACGGGGGGAAGAGAGACCCAGTACTTC.

This chain uses TRBV6-5 with TRBJ1-5; 9 positions match TRBD1. V shed 6 bases, J shed 4 bases, and the junction held 7 bases outside the gene matches. Germline loops: CDR1 MNHEY, CDR2 SVGAGI. The CDR3 runs 15 residues. The CDR3 coding sequence is TGTGCCAGCAGCTTGACAGGGGGGATTAATCAGCCCCAGCATTTT. Its translation: CASSLTGGINQPQHF.

The V and J genes are TRBV29-1 and TRBJ2-4, with unresolved D. V was pared by 1 base and J by 0 bases, with 16 bases between. Germline V gives CDR1 SQVTM, CDR2 ANQGSEA. The length of the CDR3 is 17 residues. CDR3 protein: CSVEGSDTLLAKNIQYF. DNA for the CDR3: TGCAGCGTTGAAGGCAGTGACACCCTTTTAGCCAAAAACATTCAGTACTTC.

This clonotype was observed a handful of times. V and J are TRBV12-3 or TRBV12-4 and TRBJ1-1, with unresolved D. The CDR3 length is 15 residues. V shed 5 bases and J shed 0 bases, with 13 bases lying between them. Here the CDR3 reads CASSPRAFMNTEAFF. The DNA for the CDR3 is TGTGCCAGCAGTCCTAGGGCCTTCATGAACACTGAAGCTTTCTTT.

V and J are TRBV12-3 or TRBV12-4 and TRBJ1-2; D is uncertain. The CDR3 covers 14 residues. The germline V and J ends were trimmed by 0 bases and 6 bases, with 11 bases remaining between them. The CDR3 loop is CASSLAASYHGYTF. The CDR3 region has the DNA TGTGCCAGCAGTTTAGCGGCGTCTTACCATGGCTACACCTTC.

This clonotype was counted many times. The chain is built from TRBV28 and TRBJ2-4; D is uncertain. This CDR3 has 15 amino acids. Trimming stripped 5 bases from V and 0 bases from J, with 11 bases between. Looked up from germline, CDR1 is MDHEN and CDR2 is SYDVKM. CDR3 region: CASSPRLGAKNIQYF. The CDR3 region has the DNA TGTGCCAGCAGTCCGAGACTGGGAGCCAAAAACATTCAGTACTTC.

The rearrangement links TRBV4-1 to TRBJ1-6; 11 bases are shared with TRBD1. Germline CDR1 is MGHRA and CDR2 is YSYEKL. This CDR3 contains 16 residues. With V trimmed by 1 base and J by 11 bases, 7 bases remained unmatched. The CDR3 loop reads CASSQVPGTGGAPLHF. The CDR3 nucleotides read TGCGCCAGCAGCCAAGTCCCCGGGACAGGGGGGGCACCCCTCCACTTT.

V and J are TRBV27 and TRBJ2-3; the D gene could be TRBD1 or TRBD2 (5 bases each). This CDR3 is built from 16 residues. Germline assignment: CDR1 MNHEY and CDR2 SMNVEV (reference sequence). V gave up 3 bases and J gave up 4 bases, with 17 bases separating them. The CDR3 region is CASSFGGFLASDTQYF. CDR3 DNA sequence: TGTGCCAGCAGTTTTGGGGGATTCCTTGCCTCAGATACGCAGTATTTT.

V is TRBV29-1 and J is TRBJ2-3, with a weak D call TRBD2 (6 bases). Germline V gives CDR1 SQVTM, CDR2 ANQGSEA. CDR3 length equals 13 residues. The V end was cut by 3 bases, the J end by 5 bases, with 12 bases between. CDR3 loop: CSVEGGYEDTQYF. The CDR3 DNA reads TGCAGCGTTGAGGGGGGATACGAAGATACGCAGTATTTT.

The V and J genes are TRBV5-1 and TRBJ2-1, with D tentatively TRBD1 or TRBD2 (6 bases each). Germline V gene data show CDR1 as SGHRS and CDR2 as YFSETQ. V dropped 4 bases and J dropped 6 bases, with 14 bases sitting between them. The CDR3 loop spans 14 amino acids. CDR3 DNA sequence: TGCGCCAGCAGCCGCAGGGGAGGCTTCAATGAGCAGTTCTTC. Residues: CASSRRGGFNEQFF.

This chain connects TRBV12-3 or TRBV12-4 to TRBJ1-1; no clear D. Trimming stripped 6 bases from V and 0 bases from J, with 11 bases between. The CDR3 runs to 14 residues. The CDR3 DNA reads TGTGCCAGCAGCCCGGGAGAAGTGAACACTGAAGCTTTCTTT. Protein product: CASSPGEVNTEAFF.

There are a few counts of this clonotype. This chain connects TRBV2 to TRBJ2-5, with 11 bases fitting TRBD1. Germline trimming cut 6 bases from V and 5 bases from J; bases unmatched to any gene: 8. CDR1 and CDR2 from the germline V gene are SNHLY and FYNNEI. There are 15 residues in the CDR3. Written as DNA, the CDR3 is TGTGCCAGCAGAGGACAGGGGGCGGTCGGCGAGACCCAGTACTTC. Translated, it gives CASRGQGAVGETQYF.

The V and J genes are TRBV4-1 and TRBJ1-2, with D perhaps matching TRBD1 (6 bases). V was pared by 0 bases and J by 7 bases, with 12 bases between. Germline CDR1 is MGHRA and CDR2 is YSYEKL. The CDR3 is 14 residues long. CDR3 DNA: TGCGCCAGCAGCCAAGATAGGGGGATCGCTGGCTACACCTTC. It is translated as CASSQDRGIAGYTF.

This clonotype was counted only a few times. The chain employs TRBV10-2 and TRBJ2-3, with 7 bases fitting TRBD2. The CDR3 is 14 amino acids. Trimming removed 7 bases from V and 5 bases from J; junction bases left unmatched: 9. Germline V CDR1 and CDR2: WSHSY, SAAADI. CDR3 in DNA: TGCGCCAGCAAAGGGGATGCGGGGGTAGATACGCAGTATTTT. This gives the protein CASKGDAGVDTQYF.

This clonotype was counted a few times. The chain uses TRBV3-1 and TRBJ2-5; D not resolved. In germline, CDR1 is LGHDT, CDR2 YNNKEL (reference sequence). The CDR3 has 15 residues. V was trimmed by 0 bases and J by 2 bases, leaving 10 bases between them. In DNA, the CDR3 is TGTGCCAGCAGCCAAGATATAAGTGATCAAGAGACCCAGTACTTC. It encodes CASSQDISDQETQYF.

The gene calls are TRBV7-6 and TRBJ2-1, with 7 positions matching TRBD1. V lost 1 base and J lost 6; bases outside the gene matches: 9. CDR3 length: 16 amino acids. Germline CDR1 and CDR2: SGHVS and FNYEAQ. In nucleotides, the CDR3 is TGTGCCAGCAGCTTAGGGACAGGCCATTTTGGCAATGAGCAGTTCTTC. Its protein is CASSLGTGHFGNEQFF.

This sequence joins TRBV4-1 and TRBJ2-1; TRBD1 might be the D (8 bases). This CDR3 is built from 23 residues. The germline V and J ends were trimmed by 4 bases and 0 bases, with 34 bases remaining between them. Germline CDR1 and CDR2: MGHRA and YSYEKL. The CDR3 here is CASSLPDGDATGVGGGSYNEQFF. CDR3 sequence (DNA): TGCGCCAGCAGCCTCCCAGACGGAGATGCGACAGGGGTCGGCGGGGGCTCCTACAATGAGCAGTTCTTC.

A note on this clonotype: A read error may produce the germline difference seen at one junction end. The rearrangement links TRBV14 to TRBJ1-1; D unresolved. This CDR3 is built from 11 residues. Germline lookup yields CDR1 SGHDN and CDR2 FVKESK. The CDR3 is CDSSLGAEAFF. Written as DNA, the CDR3 is TGTGACAGCAGCCTTGGGGCTGAAGCTTTCTTT. Full variable domain (remainder filled in from reference TRBV14 and TRBJ1-1): EAGVTQFPSHSVIEKGQTVTLRCDPISGHDNLYWYRRVMGKEIKFLLHFVKESKQDESGMPNNRFLAERTGGTYSTLKVQPAELEDSGVYFCDSSLGAEAFFGQGTRLTVV.

The gene calls are TRBV7-8 and TRBJ2-1; D uncertain. The CDR3 has 13 amino acids. Germline V CDR1 and CDR2: SGHVS, FQNEAQ. The V and J ends lost 3 bases and 4 bases respectively, with 7 bases between them. CDR3 DNA sequence: TGTGCCAGCAGCTTTCCAGGTTACAATGAGCAGTTCTTC. Translating gives CASSFPGYNEQFF.

This clonotype was seen a few times. J is TRBJ2-7 and V is TRBV5-6; possibly TRBD1 or TRBD2 for D (5 bases each). CDR1 and CDR2 (germline): SGHDT, YYEEEE. The V end lost 0 bases, the J end lost 5 bases, and 9 bases lay between the germline ends. The CDR3 length is 13 residues. CDR3 residues: CASSLVGPDEQYF. The CDR3, as DNA: TGTGCCAGCAGCTTGGTGGGACCGGACGAGCAGTACTTC.

This chain connects TRBV7-8 to TRBJ2-7; D gene ambiguous. CDR3 length equals 14 residues. Looked up from germline, CDR1 is SGHVS and CDR2 is FQNEAQ. V was pared by 0 bases and J by 1 base, with 7 bases between. CDR3 sequence: CASSLAGPSYEQYF. CDR3 nucleotide sequence: TGTGCCAGCAGCTTAGCAGGCCCATCCTACGAGCAGTACTTC.

This clonotype was observed a few times. The V gene is TRBV7-9, the J gene TRBJ2-6; D not resolved. The CDR3 is 15 amino acids. Germline-derived CDR1 and CDR2 are SEHNR and FQNEAQ (reference sequence). V gave up 5 bases and J gave up 0 bases, with 8 bases separating them. CDR3 protein: CASSLPSSGANVLTF. CDR3 DNA sequence: TGTGCCAGCAGCCTACCAAGCTCTGGGGCCAACGTCCTGACTTTC.

This clonotype has a handful of counts. The CDR3 DNA reads as TGCGCCAGCAGTCGTACCACGGGACTTTCCTACGAGCAGTACTTC. Translated: CASSRTTGLSYEQYF. The V and J genes are TRBV4-1 and TRBJ2-7; tentative D call: TRBD2 (6 bases). The CDR3 runs to 15 residues. Looked up from germline, CDR1 is MGHRA and CDR2 is YSYEKL. The ends were cut back, 6 bases at V and 1 base at J, with 16 bases in the middle.

This sequence joins TRBV7-9 and TRBJ2-5, with a weak D call TRBD1 (6 bases). The V gene lost 5 bases and the J gene lost 5 bases, with 15 bases spanning the gap. The CDR3 length is 14 residues. The germline gives CDR1 SEHNR, CDR2 FQNEAQ (reference sequence). The CDR3 protein is CASSRSTGIETQYF. The CDR3 DNA follows: TGTGCCAGCAGCCGGTCGACAGGTATCGAGACCCAGTACTTC.

J is TRBJ2-7 and V is TRBV7-9; a weak D match, TRBD2 (5 bases). CDR1 and CDR2 (germline): SEHNR, FQNEAQ (reference sequence). The CDR3 covers 14 residues. The germline V and J ends were trimmed by 1 base and 5 bases, with 12 bases remaining between them. Here the CDR3 reads CASSLVPGSDEQYF. The CDR3 DNA sequence: TGTGCCAGCAGCTTAGTTCCGGGATCAGACGAGCAGTACTTC.